The sequence of this T cell receptor beta chain was determined in a study of blood T cell repertoires in COVID-19. Participants were aged about 18 to 89 years, lived in about two dozen US areas, and enrolled virtually. Germline V gene lookup returns CDR1 MRHNA and CDR2 SNTAGT. This CDR3 has 15 residues. V lost 7 bases and J lost 3; bases outside the gene matches: 9. Produced via immunoSEQ multiplex PCR; TCRdb's table is partial and in-frame only. The repertoire holds about 200,000 clones, with about 87% as singletons. Sequencing was carried out using PBMCs or T cells enriched from blood (not recorded which). The chain couples TRBV6-4 to TRBJ1-2; 9 nucleotides align to TRBD1. The TCR originated in a man in his thirties or forties who had recovered from COVID-19. The CDR3 nucleotides are TGTGCCAGCAATATCCGGGACAGGGACCACTATGGCTACACCTTC. Protein product: CASNIRDRDHYGYTF.